The rows below give T cell receptor beta chains drawn from one sample of a study of beta chain features in type 1 diabetes. Measured with immunoSEQ multiplex PCR; TCRdb has only the in-frame clones, and not every one. This sample carries tens of thousands of clones, about 61% of them seen once, and the ten largest clones take roughly 2.4%. The sample comprised Tregs from blood. These receptors were obtained from a woman aged 18-29 years in good health. The CDR3 runs from the conserved cysteine through the conserved F or W. A D gene is named only where the DNA matches it firmly. Only some rows state a clone size, as once, few, many or a class for expanded clones.

clone_size	d_call	v_call	j_call	cdr3_aa	cdr3_nt
few	TRBD2	TRBV2	TRBJ2-2	CASSYERDPGELFF	TGTGCCAGCAGTTACGAGCGGGACCCCGGGGAGCTGTTTTTT
few	TRBD2	TRBV4-2	TRBJ2-4	CASSQAGGQVSKNIQYF	TGTGCCAGCAGCCAAGCGGGAGGGCAAGTGTCCAAAAACATTCAGTACTTC
once	-	TRBV2	TRBJ1-4	CASSEEALMGEKLFF	TGTGCCAGCAGTGAAGAGGCACTAATGGGTGAAAAACTGTTTTTT
-	-	TRBV19	TRBJ1-5	CASSIASRGNQPQHF	TGTGCCAGTAGTATAGCGAGCAGGGGCAATCAGCCCCAGCATTTT
few	TRBD1	TRBV5-1	TRBJ1-1	CASSPRGQTEAFF	TGCGCCAGCAGCCCCAGGGGACAGACTGAAGCTTTCTTT
-	-	TRBV30	TRBJ1-3	CAWSVRGTIYF	TGTGCCTGGAGTGTGAGAGGCACCATATATTTT
-	TRBD1	TRBV7-9	TRBJ2-3	CASRPGQGTDTQYF	TGTGCCAGCAGGCCGGGACAGGGGACAGATACGCAGTATTTT
-	-	TRBV4-3	TRBJ2-1	CASSQGSGAYNEQFF	TGCGCCAGCAGCCAAGGCTCAGGGGCCTACAATGAGCAGTTCTTC
-	TRBD2	TRBV6-5	TRBJ2-3	CASRQGLGRGTQYF	TGTGCCAGCAGGCAGGGACTAGGTCGGGGTACGCAGTATTTT
-	TRBD1	TRBV18	TRBJ1-2	CASSPGTGGDYGYTF	TGTGCCAGCTCACCAGGGACAGGGGGCGACTATGGCTACACCTTC
-	-	TRBV6-1	TRBJ1-1	CASSGPRRTEAFF	TGTGCCAGCAGTGGGCCGAGGAGGACTGAAGCTTTCTTT
-	TRBD1	TRBV5-1	TRBJ2-7	CASSLGGTGAYEQYF	TGCGCCAGCAGCTTGGGGGGGACAGGGGCCTACGAGCAGTACTTC
-	TRBD2	TRBV7-2	TRBJ2-5	CASSPTSGRETQYF	TGTGCCAGCAGCCCTACTAGCGGACGGGAGACCCAGTACTTC
-	-	TRBV7-9	TRBJ2-5	CASSPPGRRGETQYF	TGTGCCAGCAGTCCCCCGGGACGGCGGGGAGAGACCCAGTACTTC